The following is a T cell receptor (beta chain) sequence with its context. Its specificity is unknown. These data are taken from a study of cytomegalovirus exposure and HLA in healthy donors. About the research overall: Findings of an earlier analysis included more than 90 million unique TCR beta sequences from roughly 180 million T cells. The Caucasian-associated ancestry cluster held roughly 78% of under 450 genotyped donors.

The CDR3 length is 14 residues. CDR1 SQVTM and CDR2 ANQGSEA come from the germline V gene. Trimming removed 0 bases from V and 4 bases from J; junction bases left unmatched: 5. General study results and limits: Follow-up analysis seemed to connect common viral pathogens with several of the most significant clusters identified.

PCR amplification relied on 60 Vbeta primers (plus 13 Jbeta primers). Original processing notes: Some 80 million unique TCR beta chains, 8.5 million to 14 million shared, were counted in a later analysis. Clones were read by immunoSEQ multiplex PCR, and TCRdb kept only the in-frame ones, dropping some. The V and J calls and clone size are taken from that table; D and trimming were inferred from the DNA. The sample contains about 220,000 clones, approximately 80% of which appear only once. Sample: PBMCs. This chain links TRBV29-1 with TRBJ2-7; 8 bases match TRBD1. The sequence derives from a boy aged 2 to 10 in good health and CMV-seronegative. CDR3 nucleotide sequence: TGCAGCGTTGAAGATACAGGGGGGAGGTACGAGCAGTACTTC. This encodes CSVEDTGGRYEQYF.